The clone carrying this T cell receptor beta chain was detected a few times. Its antigen is unidentified. What was sequenced were expressed TCRB transcripts, since all of the isolated RNA had been reverse transcribed. Assay: immunoSEQ multiplex PCR; the TCRdb copy retains only in-frame clones and omits some. The sample has around 300,000 clones; around 13% are singletons. The sample belongs to a study of beta chain features in type 1 diabetes. Germline loops: CDR1 SQVTM, CDR2 ANQGSEA. This CDR3 has 14 amino acids. V was trimmed by 5 bases and J by 7 bases, leaving 20 bases between them. Markers CD45RO/CCR7/CD25/CD127/CD95/CD27 served to sort CD4+ naive, central memory, regulatory and stem cell-like memory cells. Study-level findings and limits: Naive, central memory and Treg TCRB repertoires seemed to resemble each other more closely in patients than they did in healthy donors.

Material: central memory CD4+ T cells from blood. The TCR originated in a man younger than 45 in good health. The V gene is TRBV29-1, the J gene TRBJ2-5; TRBD1 or TRBD2 may be the D gene (5 bases each). In DNA, the CDR3 is TGCAGCGTTTCGGGTTCGGGGCGTTCGGGGACCCAGTACTTC. This gives the protein CSVSGSGRSGTQYF.